The T cell receptor beta chain under discussion was sequenced for a study of CD8+ T cells in alopecia areata. V shed 3 bases and J 2 bases; nucleotides not matched to a gene: 5. The CDR3 length is 15 residues. The germline CDR1 and CDR2 sequences are SGHAT and FQNNGV. Treatment specified: oral pan-JAK inhibitor, 5-10 mg twice daily. Sequencing templates came from extracted RNA that was reverse transcribed into cDNA. Clones were read by immunoSEQ multiplex PCR, and TCRdb kept only the in-frame ones, dropping some. Altogether 150,000 to 200,000 clones are present, about 55% being singletons, with the ten largest covering about 10%.

The clonotype originates from a human donor with alopecia areata. The source was CD8+ T cells sorted from blood, collected at week 24, from a patient treated with tofacitinib. The chain combines TRBV11-2 with TRBJ2-3; 7 positions match TRBD1. The CDR3 DNA reads as TGTGCCAGCAGCTTCCGGGACAGAGACACAGATACGCAGTATTTT. Translating gives CASSFRDRDTDTQYF.